Presented here are 19 T cell receptor beta chains from one specimen sequenced in a study of regulatory T cells in long-lasting Graves disease. In building TCR beta libraries, iRepertoire HTBI primers were used together with Arm-PCR of CDR3 regions. In TCRdb, the multiplex PCR reads were re-called with MiXCR into one record per CDR3 protein. The sample yields approximately 400,000 distinct CDR3 sequences, 20% seen once. The time point is: persistent/refractory GD, antithyroid drugs over 5 years with positive TRAb. PBMC RNA served as the TCR library source. Sequenced material: peripheral blood mononuclear cells (PBMCs), taken when the disease was refractory, from a patient treated with antithyroid drugs. The source is a female donor with Graves disease.

V usage is TRBV13 and J usage is TRBJ2-2, with D possibly TRBD1 on 6 matching bases. The CDR3 spans 15 residues. The V and J ends lost 3 bases and 5 bases respectively, with 13 bases between them. Looked up from germline, CDR1 is PRHDT and CDR2 is FYEKMQ (reference sequence). CDR3 in amino acids: CASSLEQGWTGELFF. As DNA, the CDR3 is TGTGCCAGCAGCTTGGAGCAGGGGTGGACCGGGGAGCTGTTTTTT.

Many counts were recorded for this clonotype. The rearrangement links TRBV28 to TRBJ2-7; 10 positions match TRBD1. The CDR3 covers 15 residues. Looked up from germline, CDR1 is MDHEN and CDR2 is SYDVKM. After removal of 3 bases from V and 4 bases from J, the junction contained 6 bases not matched to a gene. CDR3 sequence reads: CASSFRDRGFYEQYF. The DNA for the CDR3 is TGTGCCAGCAGTTTCAGGGACAGGGGATTTTACGAGCAGTACTTC.

Many counts were recorded for this clonotype. J is TRBJ1-2 and V is TRBV20-1, with D tentatively TRBD1 (6 bases). CDR1 and CDR2 from the germline V gene are DFQATT and SNEGSKA (reference sequence). The CDR3 has 11 residues. V was clipped by 8 bases and J by 8 bases, with 15 bases between them. CDR3 DNA: TGCAGTACGGGGGGCCTGAGGGGCTACACCTTC. Protein product: CSTGGLRGYTF.

This clonotype has more than one count but fewer than ten. The chain employs TRBV12-3 or TRBV12-4 and TRBJ2-7; no reliable D call. The CDR3 loop spans 12 amino acids. Trimming pared 5 bases from V and 4 bases from J, leaving 9 bases between. The CDR3 DNA is TGTGCCAGCAGTCGCCGCAAGTACGAGCAGTACTTC. Amino acids: CASSRRKYEQYF.

The chain has TRBV19 and TRBJ1-2, with D possibly matching TRBD1 (6 bases). V was cut by 7 bases and J by 2 bases, with 17 bases left in between. The CDR3 consists of 15 residues. Germline V gene lookup returns CDR1 LNHDA and CDR2 SQIVND (reference sequence). CDR3 sequence reads: CASTKGNRENYGYTF. The DNA of the CDR3 is TGTGCCAGTACCAAGGGAAACAGGGAGAACTATGGCTACACCTTC.

This clonotype was counted at least ten times. V usage is TRBV3-1 and J usage is TRBJ2-4; 11 nucleotides align to TRBD2. The CDR3 sequence is 16 residues long. After removal of 4 bases from V and 1 base from J, the junction contained 3 bases not matched to a gene. The germline V gene encodes CDR1 LGHDT and CDR2 YNNKEL (reference sequence). The CDR3 nucleotides are TGTGCCAGCAGCCTCGGACTAGCGGGTGCCAAAAACATTCAGTACTTC. This codes for CASSLGLAGAKNIQYF.

There are a few counts of this clonotype. This sequence joins TRBV6-1 and TRBJ2-6, with TRBD1 matching over 7 bases. This CDR3 is built from 14 residues. The V gene's germline CDR1 is MNHNS and CDR2 SASEGT. Losses at the gene ends were 5 bases for V and 10 bases for J; bases not matched to a gene: 8. The CDR3 reads CASSRDSSINVLTF. The DNA for the CDR3 is TGTGCCAGCAGTCGGGACAGCTCCATAAACGTCCTGACTTTC.

This clonotype appeared a few times. The chain is built from TRBV27 and TRBJ2-2; 12 bases match TRBD2. With V trimmed by 2 bases and J by 0 bases, 7 bases remained unmatched. Germline V gives CDR1 MNHEY, CDR2 SMNVEV (reference sequence). The CDR3 sequence is 19 residues long. The CDR3 is CASSLRTSGRPTNTGELFF. CDR3 DNA sequence: TGTGCCAGCAGTTTACGCACTAGCGGGAGGCCCACGAACACCGGGGAGCTGTTTTTT.

Notes on this clonotype: Since a far larger clone is one base different, this is likely a read error. The chain has TRBV20-1 and TRBJ2-4, with 7 bases lining up with TRBD2. The J call may be wrong; the DNA end is better matched by TRBJ2-5. The CDR3 is made up of 13 amino acids. Looked up from germline, CDR1 is DFQATT and CDR2 is SNEGSKA (reference sequence). This CDR3 reads CSTSVANLETQYF. CDR3 coding DNA: TGCAGTACTAGCGTGGCAAATCTAGAGACCCAGTACTTC.

This clonotype was counted at least ten times. The chain uses TRBV28 and TRBJ2-7, with D tentatively TRBD2 (5 bases). The CDR3 has 14 amino acids. Trimming took off 6 bases at V and 7 bases at J, with 19 bases between the two ends. CDR1 is MDHEN and CDR2 is SYDVKM in the germline V gene. The CDR3 DNA follows: TGTGCCAGCAGGCGAAGAGTAGGAGGTGTGGAGCAGTACTTC. Its protein is CASRRRVGGVEQYF. The full variable domain, its missing parts supplied by reference TRBV28 and TRBJ2-7, is DVKVTQSSRYLVKRTGEKVFLECVQDMDHENMFWYRQDPGLGLRLIYFSYDVKMKEKGDIPEGYSVSREKKERFSLILESASTNQTSMYLCASRRRVGGVEQYFGPGTRLTVT.

This clonotype has a handful of counts. The chain joins TRBV28 to TRBJ2-7, with no clear D. The V and J ends lost 5 bases and 3 bases respectively, with 14 bases between them. CDR1 and CDR2 from the germline V gene are MDHEN and SYDVKM. The CDR3 runs to 14 residues. The CDR3 sequence is CASSRPTDYYEQYF. The CDR3 DNA follows: TGTGCCAGCAGTCGACCAACAGATTACTACGAGCAGTACTTC.

This chain links TRBV12-3 or TRBV12-4 with TRBJ2-2; 13 positions agree with TRBD2. V was clipped by 4 bases and J by 5 bases; unmatched bases: 4. CDR3 length: 16 residues. CDR3 in amino acids: CASSYTSGRGTGELFF. As DNA, the CDR3 is TGTGCCAGCAGTTATACTAGCGGGAGGGGGACCGGGGAGCTGTTTTTT.

This clonotype has only one observation. Its ends do not fully match the called genes, so a read error is possible. This CDR3 is CVSSETGNTGELFF. CDR3 bases: TGTGTCAGTTCAGAGACAGGGAACACCGGGGAGCTGTTTTTT. The chain employs TRBV19 and TRBJ2-2; the D gene is possibly TRBD1 (6 bases). From germline, CDR1 is LNHDA and CDR2 SQIVND (reference sequence). This CDR3 region has 14 residues.

This clonotype was picked up many times. The V and J genes are TRBV6-1 and TRBJ1-4; tentative D call: TRBD1 (5 bases). This CDR3 spans 12 amino acids. The germline V and J ends were trimmed by 5 bases and 4 bases, with 5 bases remaining between them. Germline V gene lookup returns CDR1 MNHNS and CDR2 SASEGT. The CDR3 sequence: CASSRGNEKLFF. The CDR3 DNA reads as TGTGCCAGCAGTAGGGGTAATGAAAAACTGTTTTTT.

In this sample, this clonotype turned up many times. V and J are TRBV28 and TRBJ1-4, with D perhaps matching TRBD1 (5 bases). V was pared by 7 bases and J by 7 bases, with 16 bases between. This CDR3 is 14 amino acids long. CDR1 and CDR2 (germline): MDHEN, SYDVKM. The CDR3 is CASNTGGQGEKLFF. The CDR3 DNA reads TGTGCCAGCAATACAGGAGGCCAGGGTGAAAAACTGTTTTTT.

This clonotype was detected a few times. The rearrangement uses TRBV27 and TRBJ2-7; 7 nucleotides align to TRBD1. This CDR3 comprises 15 residues. Per the germline V gene, CDR1 is MNHEY and CDR2 is SMNVEV (reference sequence). V dropped 6 bases and J dropped 0; count of bases not matched to a gene: 8. The CDR3 region has the DNA TGTGCCAGCAGCTCCCGGACAGGAAGCTCCTACGAGCAGTACTTC. It specifies CASSSRTGSSYEQYF.

The CDR3: CASSLKHNTGELFF. The CDR3 nucleotides read TGTGCCAGCAGCTTAAAACATAACACCGGGGAGCTGTTTTTT. The V gene is TRBV7-2, the J gene TRBJ2-2; D is ambiguous. V lost 2 bases and J 2 bases, leaving 6 bases between the germline ends. CDR1 is SGHTA, CDR2 FQGNSA, per germline. CDR3 size: 14 residues.

This clonotype occurred a few times. The junction shows a germline mismatch at one end, possibly a read error. J is TRBJ2-2 and V is TRBV19; tentatively, D is TRBD1 (6 bases). Germline V gene data show CDR1 as LNHDA and CDR2 as SQIVND (reference sequence). The CDR3 consists of 14 residues. The CDR3, as DNA: TGTGCCAGTACTATACAGGGAATTTACGGGGAGCTGTTTTTT. This codes for CASTIQGIYGELFF.

The chain employs TRBV19 and TRBJ2-7; either TRBD1 or TRBD2 may fit D (5 bases each). The CDR3 has 12 residues. V was shortened by 5 bases and J by 3 bases, with 8 bases between the two germline ends. Germline loops: CDR1 LNHDA, CDR2 SQIVND (reference sequence). This CDR3 is CASSGGRYEQYF. The CDR3 region has the DNA TGTGCCAGTAGTGGGGGACGCTACGAGCAGTACTTC.